A selection of T cell receptor beta chains follows, all from one sample in a study of T cells in tuberculosis. Sequencing was performed with immunoSEQ multiplex PCR; in TCRdb, only in-frame clones are kept and a portion is missing. The repertoire consists of around 39,000 clones, with about 93% occurring once and the leading ten covering 6.5% to 8.5%. Sequenced input: PBMCs. The receptor source for this set is a donor aged 10-29 years with latent tuberculosis or without tuberculosis infection. The CDR3 runs from the conserved cysteine through the conserved F or W. A D gene is named only where the DNA matches it firmly. Size is omitted from some rows. Given values are once, few, many or a class for expanded clones.

TGTGCCAGTAGTATCGAGGATGAGCAGTTCTTC	CASSIEDEQFF	TRBJ2-1	NA	TRBV19	NA
TGTGCCAGCAGCTTAATCCCAGTTGGCTACACCTTC	CASSLIPVGYTF	TRBJ1-2	NA	TRBV5-4	NA
TGCAGCGTCCTCTTAGCTGGGGCCAACGTCCTGACTTTC	CSVLLAGANVLTF	TRBJ2-6	NA	TRBV29-1	NA
TGTGCCAGTAGTATTGGGGTGACTCTCGGGACAAAAAGCGACAACACCTTC	CASSIGVTLGTKSDNTF	TRBJ1-2	NA	TRBV19	NA
TGTGCCAGCAGTGAAGGAGTAGATCAGCCCCAGCATTTT	CASSEGVDQPQHF	TRBJ1-5	NA	TRBV2	NA
TGTGCCAGCAGCTTAGCGCCCGGGACAGGGACCCTAAGCAATCAGCCCCAGCATTTT	CASSLAPGTGTLSNQPQHF	TRBJ1-5	TRBD1	TRBV7-2	NA
TGTGCCAGCAGCGCCGGACAGGGATTCAACACCGGGGAGCTGTTTTTT	CASSAGQGFNTGELFF	TRBJ2-2	TRBD1	TRBV9	NA
TGCGCCAGCAGCCAAGGGACAGGGATAAATCAGCCCCAGCATTTT	CASSQGTGINQPQHF	TRBJ1-5	TRBD1	TRBV4-1	NA
TGTGCCAGCAGCTTTCAACAGGGAAACACTGAAGCTTTCTTT	CASSFQQGNTEAFF	TRBJ1-1	NA	TRBV5-4	few
TGCGCCAGCAGCCAACCCGACACAACCTACGAGCAGTACTTC	CASSQPDTTYEQYF	TRBJ2-7	NA	TRBV4-1	NA
TGTGCCAGCAGCCAAACAGGGGATGGCTACACCTTC	CASSQTGDGYTF	TRBJ1-2	TRBD1	TRBV5-4	NA
TGTGCCACCAGCAGGTCTAGCGGGACGAACACCGGGGAGCTGTTTTTT	CATSRSSGTNTGELFF	TRBJ2-2	TRBD2	TRBV15	NA
TGTGCCAGCAGTGATCTAGCGGGGGCCGTCGAGCAGTACTTC	CASSDLAGAVEQYF	TRBJ2-7	TRBD2	TRBV6-1	NA
TGTGCCAGCAGCTTTGGGAACAGGGGCGTGAACACTGAAGCTTTCTTT	CASSFGNRGVNTEAFF	TRBJ1-1	TRBD1	TRBV7-2	NA
TGTGCCAGCAGCCCCCCCCGGGGGGGCCCACCAGAGACCCAGTACTTC	CASSPPRGGPPETQYF	TRBJ2-5	TRBD2	TRBV9	once
TGTGCCAGCAGTGACTCGATGACTCCCGGGGGGGCCTCGTTCTTC	CASSDSMTPGGASFF	TRBJ2-1	TRBD2	TRBV6-4	NA
TGCGCCAGCAGCCAAGATCATCGGGTTAGTCCTGATGGCTACACCTTC	CASSQDHRVSPDGYTF	TRBJ1-2	NA	TRBV4-1	NA
TGTGCCTGGATCCGGCGGGTGAACACTGAAGCTTTCTTT	CAWIRRVNTEAFF	TRBJ1-1	NA	TRBV30	NA
TGTGCCAGCAGTGATTCGGACATTAGCAATCAGCCCCAGCATTTT	CASSDSDISNQPQHF	TRBJ1-5	NA	TRBV2	once
TGTGCCAGCAGGGGGACAGGGAGATTCGCTGAAGCTTTCTTT	CASRGTGRFAEAFF	TRBJ1-1	NA	TRBV21-1	once
TGTGCCAGCAGCTTAGCGGACAGAGCAGAAAACATTCAGTACTTC	CASSLADRAENIQYF	TRBJ2-4	NA	TRBV7-2	NA
TGCGCCAGCAACTCCTATGCGGGGGAAAACTACGAGCAGTACTTC	CASNSYAGENYEQYF	TRBJ2-7	TRBD2	TRBV10-1	NA
TGTGCCAGCAGTGGGACAGGGGATGGCTACACCTTC	CASSGTGDGYTF	TRBJ1-2	TRBD1	TRBV2	NA
TGTGCCAGCTCACCGGGACAGTCTATCTCTGGAAACACCATATATTTT	CASSPGQSISGNTIYF	TRBJ1-3	TRBD1	TRBV18	NA
TGTGCCAGCTCACCACCGACAGGGCGTCCGACCACCGGGGAGCTGTTTTTT	CASSPPTGRPTTGELFF	TRBJ2-2	TRBD1	TRBV18	NA
TGTGCCAGCAGCTTAGGAGGGACACCACAGTACTTC	CASSLGGTPQYF	TRBJ2-7	NA	TRBV7-9	NA
TGTGCCAGCAGTTTATATGGGACAGGCCCCCACGAGCAGTACTTC	CASSLYGTGPHEQYF	TRBJ2-7	TRBD1	TRBV27	NA
TGTGCCAGCAGCTCCCGGACAGGGCCTTACGAGCAGTACTTC	CASSSRTGPYEQYF	TRBJ2-7	TRBD1	TRBV9	NA
TGTGCCAGCAGCTTGGACGGTTCCTCTGGAAACACCATATATTTT	CASSLDGSSGNTIYF	TRBJ1-3	NA	TRBV5-4	NA
TGTGCCTGGAGTGTAGGGTCCGGGGAGTACGAGCAGTACTTC	CAWSVGSGEYEQYF	TRBJ2-7	NA	TRBV30	NA
TGTGCCAGCAGAGAACTGGGACAGGGGTACGAGCAGTACTTC	CASRELGQGYEQYF	TRBJ2-7	TRBD1	TRBV27	NA
TGCGCCAGCAGCCTTGACGGGAGTCAGCCCCAGCATTTT	CASSLDGSQPQHF	TRBJ1-5	NA	TRBV5-1	NA
TGCGCCAGCAGCGTTAACAAAGGGGCCTCCTACGAGCAGTACTTC	CASSVNKGASYEQYF	TRBJ2-7	NA	TRBV5-1	NA
TGTGCCAGCGGACTAGCGGGGGGGTTCGCCAAAAACATTCAGTACTTC	CASGLAGGFAKNIQYF	TRBJ2-4	TRBD2	TRBV19	NA
TGTGCCAGTAGTATAGGGGGGGGAGACTACAATGAGCAGTTCTTC	CASSIGGGDYNEQFF	TRBJ2-1	TRBD2	TRBV19	NA
TGTGCCAGCCGACCCCGACAGTTTATGGACACTGAAGCTTTCTTT	CASRPRQFMDTEAFF	TRBJ1-1	NA	TRBV19	once
TGTGCCAGCAGCTCCACTGACAGGGTTGGGGATGGCTACACCTTC	CASSSTDRVGDGYTF	TRBJ1-2	TRBD1	TRBV7-9	few
TGTGCCAGTTCATTTACCTGGGCGATAGACAGGGGCTATGGCTACACCTTC	CASSFTWAIDRGYGYTF	TRBJ1-2	TRBD1	TRBV19	once
TGTGCCAGCAGCCGCGAGCAGGGTTACAATGAGCAGTTCTTC	CASSREQGYNEQFF	TRBJ2-1	NA	TRBV5-5	NA
TGTGCCAGTAGTATGTTTACGGGGGTAGCGGGGGACTCCTACAATGAGCAGTTCTTC	CASSMFTGVAGDSYNEQFF	TRBJ2-1	TRBD2	TRBV19	NA
TGTGCCAGCAGTGAATCGGGGACAGGGCAGGAGGCCCAGCATTTT	CASSESGTGQEAQHF	TRBJ1-5	TRBD1	TRBV25-1	NA
TGTGCTAGTGGTTTGGAGCAGGGGACGACCGGGGAGCTGTTTTTT	CASGLEQGTTGELFF	TRBJ2-2	NA	TRBV12-5	NA
TGTGCCAGCAGTGAAGTCAGGAACACTGAAGCTTTCTTT	CASSEVRNTEAFF	TRBJ1-1	NA	TRBV6-1	NA
TGCGCCAGCAGCCAAGACGGGGGGATTGGAAATCAGCCCCAGCATTTT	CASSQDGGIGNQPQHF	TRBJ1-5	NA	TRBV4-1	NA
TGCGCCAGCAGCCAAGCTTATAGGGGGGCAGGGGGCGACACCGGGGAGCTGTTTTTT	CASSQAYRGAGGDTGELFF	TRBJ2-2	TRBD1	TRBV4-1	once
TGTGCCAGCAGCTCCGTTCTGACAGGACAGAATCAGCCCCAGCATTTT	CASSSVLTGQNQPQHF	TRBJ1-5	NA	TRBV7-2	NA
TGTGCCAGCAGCCAAGACCCAGGGGTTCTAGATACGCAGTATTTT	CASSQDPGVLDTQYF	TRBJ2-3	NA	TRBV4-2	once
TGCGCCAGCAGACCGGGACAGCATCCTAACTATGGCTACACCTTC	CASRPGQHPNYGYTF	TRBJ1-2	TRBD1	TRBV4-3	NA
TGTGCCAGCAGCTTGGAACAGAACCAAGAGACCCAGTACTTC	CASSLEQNQETQYF	TRBJ2-5	NA	TRBV5-4	NA
TGTGCCAGCAGCTCCCGGGGCAGGGGGCTTGGTAATGAAAAACTGTTTTTT	CASSSRGRGLGNEKLFF	TRBJ1-4	TRBD1	TRBV9	NA
TGCGCCAGCAGCCAGCTCAAGGTGGGGGCCAATTCACCCCTCCACTTT	CASSQLKVGANSPLHF	TRBJ1-6	NA	TRBV4-1	NA
TGTGCCAGCAGATCCACGGGACAGCGGAATACGCAGTATTTT	CASRSTGQRNTQYF	TRBJ2-3	TRBD1	TRBV6-5	NA